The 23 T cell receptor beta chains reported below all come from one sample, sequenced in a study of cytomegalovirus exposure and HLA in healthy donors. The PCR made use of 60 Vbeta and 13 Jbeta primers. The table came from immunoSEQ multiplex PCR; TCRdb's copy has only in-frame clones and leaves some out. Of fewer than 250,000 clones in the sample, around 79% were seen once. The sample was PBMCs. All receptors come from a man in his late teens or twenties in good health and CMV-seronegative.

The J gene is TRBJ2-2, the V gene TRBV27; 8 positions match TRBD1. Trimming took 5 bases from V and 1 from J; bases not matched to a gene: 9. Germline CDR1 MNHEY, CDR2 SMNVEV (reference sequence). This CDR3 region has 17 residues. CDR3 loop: CASSPPSGTGNTGELFF. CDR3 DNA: TGTGCCAGCAGTCCCCCCTCCGGGACAGGGAACACCGGGGAGCTGTTTTTT.

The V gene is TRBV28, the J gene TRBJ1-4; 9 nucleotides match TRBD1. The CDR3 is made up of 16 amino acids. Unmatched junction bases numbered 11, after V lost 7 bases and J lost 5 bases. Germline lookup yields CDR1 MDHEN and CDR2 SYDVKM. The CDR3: CASTLGSGTGNEKLFF. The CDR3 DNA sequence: TGTGCCAGCACCCTAGGTTCGGGGACAGGGAATGAAAAACTGTTTTTT.

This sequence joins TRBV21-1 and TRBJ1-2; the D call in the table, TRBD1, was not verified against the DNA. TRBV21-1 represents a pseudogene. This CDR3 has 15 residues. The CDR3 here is CASILPRQENYGYTF. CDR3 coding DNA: TGTGCCAGCATCCTACCGAGACAGGAAAACTATGGCTACACCTTC.

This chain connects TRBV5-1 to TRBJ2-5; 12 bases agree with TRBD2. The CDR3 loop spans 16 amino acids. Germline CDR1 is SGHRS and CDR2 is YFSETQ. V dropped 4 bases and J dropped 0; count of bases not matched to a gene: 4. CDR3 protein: CASSPASGGDQETQYF. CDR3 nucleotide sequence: TGCGCCAGCAGCCCGGCTAGCGGGGGGGACCAAGAGACCCAGTACTTC.

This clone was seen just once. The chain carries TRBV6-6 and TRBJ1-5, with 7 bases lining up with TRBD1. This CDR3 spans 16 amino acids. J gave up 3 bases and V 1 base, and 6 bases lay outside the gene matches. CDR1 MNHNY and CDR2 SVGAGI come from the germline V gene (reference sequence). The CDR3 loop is CASSYLTGDFNQPQHF. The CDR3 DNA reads TGTGCCAGCAGTTACTTAACAGGGGACTTCAATCAGCCCCAGCATTTT.

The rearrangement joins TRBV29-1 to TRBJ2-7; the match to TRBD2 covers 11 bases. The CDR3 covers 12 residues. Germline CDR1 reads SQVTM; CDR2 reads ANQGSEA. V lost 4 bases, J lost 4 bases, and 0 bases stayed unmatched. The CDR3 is CSVGTSGYEQYF. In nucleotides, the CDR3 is TGCAGCGTTGGGACTAGCGGGTACGAGCAGTACTTC.

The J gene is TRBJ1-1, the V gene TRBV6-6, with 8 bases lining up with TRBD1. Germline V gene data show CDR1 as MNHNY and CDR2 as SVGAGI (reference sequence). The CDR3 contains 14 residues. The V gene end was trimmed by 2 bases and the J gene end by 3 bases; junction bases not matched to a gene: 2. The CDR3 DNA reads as TGTGCCAGCAGTTACAACAGGGGGGACACTGAAGCTTTCTTT. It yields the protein CASSYNRGDTEAFF.

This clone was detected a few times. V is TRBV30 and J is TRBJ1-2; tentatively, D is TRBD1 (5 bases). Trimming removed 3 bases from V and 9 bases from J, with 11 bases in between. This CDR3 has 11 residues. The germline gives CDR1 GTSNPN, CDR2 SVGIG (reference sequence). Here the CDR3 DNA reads TGTGCCTGGAGCCGGGGGGAAAGCTACACCTTC. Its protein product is CAWSRGESYTF.

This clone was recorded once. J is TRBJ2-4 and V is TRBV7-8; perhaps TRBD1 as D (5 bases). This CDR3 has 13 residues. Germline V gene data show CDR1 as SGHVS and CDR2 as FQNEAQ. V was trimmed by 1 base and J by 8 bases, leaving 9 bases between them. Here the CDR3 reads CASSLVQTDIQYF. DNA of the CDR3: TGTGCCAGCAGCTTAGTCCAGACAGACATTCAGTACTTC. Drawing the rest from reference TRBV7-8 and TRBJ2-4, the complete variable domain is GAGVSQSPRYKVAKRGQDVALRCDPISGHVSLFWYQQALGQGPEFLTYFQNEAQLDKSGLPSDRFFAERPEGSVSTLKIQRTQQEDSAVYLCASSLVQTDIQYFGAGTRLSVL.

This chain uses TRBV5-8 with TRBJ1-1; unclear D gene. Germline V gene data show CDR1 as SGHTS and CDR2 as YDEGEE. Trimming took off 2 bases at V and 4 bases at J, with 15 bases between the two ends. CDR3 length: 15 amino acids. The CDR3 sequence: CASSFYAGSLTEAFF. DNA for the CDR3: TGTGCCAGCAGCTTCTATGCCGGGTCCCTCACTGAAGCTTTCTTT.

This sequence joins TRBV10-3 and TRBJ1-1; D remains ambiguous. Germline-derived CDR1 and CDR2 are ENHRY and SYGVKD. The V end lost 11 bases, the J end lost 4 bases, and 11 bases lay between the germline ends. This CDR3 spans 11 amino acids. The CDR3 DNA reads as TGTGCCTCGCGCACTCTCACTGAAGCTTTCTTT. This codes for CASRTLTEAFF.

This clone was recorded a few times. The CDR3 sequence: CASGQGVGYTF. The CDR3, as DNA: TGTGCCAGCGGGCAGGGGGTTGGCTACACCTTC. The gene calls are TRBV6-5 and TRBJ1-2; 7 nucleotides match TRBD1. CDR1 is MNHEY and CDR2 is SVGAGI in the germline V gene. V lost 8 bases to trimming and J lost 7 bases; unmatched junction nucleotides: 4. The CDR3 contains 11 residues.

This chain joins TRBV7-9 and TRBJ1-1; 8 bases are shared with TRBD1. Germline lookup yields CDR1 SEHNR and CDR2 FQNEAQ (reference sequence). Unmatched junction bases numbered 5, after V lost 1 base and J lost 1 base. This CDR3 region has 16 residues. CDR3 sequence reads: CASSLGAGTGNTEAFF. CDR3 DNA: TGTGCCAGCAGCTTAGGGGCCGGGACAGGGAACACTGAAGCTTTCTTT.

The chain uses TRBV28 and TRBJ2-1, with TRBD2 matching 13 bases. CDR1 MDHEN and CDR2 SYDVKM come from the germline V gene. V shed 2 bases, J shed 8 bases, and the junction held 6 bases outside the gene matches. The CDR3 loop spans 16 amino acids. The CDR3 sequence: CASSLRGLAGVYEQFF. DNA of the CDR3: TGTGCCAGCAGTTTACGAGGACTAGCGGGAGTCTATGAGCAGTTCTTC.

CDR3: CASSFGRQGASATNEKLFF. CDR3 coding DNA: TGTGCCAGCAGCTTCGGAAGACAGGGGGCGTCTGCAACTAATGAAAAACTGTTTTTT. The chain joins TRBV7-8 to TRBJ1-4; 10 positions agree with TRBD1. V trimming: 3 bases; J trimming: 0 bases; junction bases outside the gene matches: 10. The germline V gene has CDR1 SGHVS and CDR2 FQNEAQ. The CDR3 is made up of 19 amino acids.

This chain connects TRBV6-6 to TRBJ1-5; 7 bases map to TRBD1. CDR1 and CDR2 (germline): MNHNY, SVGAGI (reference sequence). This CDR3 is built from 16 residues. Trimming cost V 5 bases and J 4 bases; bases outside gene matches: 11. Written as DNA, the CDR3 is TGTGCCAGCAGTCCGCAGGGACAGTCGAATAATCAGCCCCAGCATTTT. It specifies CASSPQGQSNNQPQHF.

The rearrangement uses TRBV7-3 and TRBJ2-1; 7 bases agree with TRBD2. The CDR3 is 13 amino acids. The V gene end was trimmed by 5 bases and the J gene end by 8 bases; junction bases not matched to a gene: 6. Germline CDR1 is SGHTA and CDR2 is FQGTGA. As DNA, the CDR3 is TGTGCCAGCAGCCCCGGACTAGGGGATGAGCAGTTCTTC. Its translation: CASSPGLGDEQFF.

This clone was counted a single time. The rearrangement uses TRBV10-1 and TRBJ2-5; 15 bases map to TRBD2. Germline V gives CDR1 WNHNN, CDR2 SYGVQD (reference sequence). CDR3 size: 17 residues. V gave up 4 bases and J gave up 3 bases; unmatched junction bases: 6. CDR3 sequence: CASSGGTSGGYKETQYF. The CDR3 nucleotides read TGCGCCAGCAGTGGAGGGACTAGCGGGGGGTATAAAGAGACCCAGTACTTC.

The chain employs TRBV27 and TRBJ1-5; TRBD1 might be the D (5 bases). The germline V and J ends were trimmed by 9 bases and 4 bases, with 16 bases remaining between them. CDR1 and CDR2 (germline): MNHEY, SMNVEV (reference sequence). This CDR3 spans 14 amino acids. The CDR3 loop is CASSPGLKNQPQHF. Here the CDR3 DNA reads TGTGCCAGTTCCCCGGGACTCAAAAATCAGCCCCAGCATTTT.

The CDR3 here is CASSWGTGPYEQYF. The CDR3 DNA reads TGTGCCAGCAGTTGGGGGACAGGACCCTACGAGCAGTACTTC. The gene calls are TRBV27 and TRBJ2-7, with 8 bases fitting TRBD1. Germline CDR1 MNHEY, CDR2 SMNVEV (reference sequence). Losses at the gene ends were 4 bases for V and 2 bases for J; bases not matched to a gene: 4. This CDR3 spans 14 amino acids.

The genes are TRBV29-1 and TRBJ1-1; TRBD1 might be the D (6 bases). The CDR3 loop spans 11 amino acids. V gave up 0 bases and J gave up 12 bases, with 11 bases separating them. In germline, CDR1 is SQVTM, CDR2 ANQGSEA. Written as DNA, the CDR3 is TGCAGCGTTGAAGAATACAGGGTTACTTTCTTT. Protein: CSVEEYRVTFF.

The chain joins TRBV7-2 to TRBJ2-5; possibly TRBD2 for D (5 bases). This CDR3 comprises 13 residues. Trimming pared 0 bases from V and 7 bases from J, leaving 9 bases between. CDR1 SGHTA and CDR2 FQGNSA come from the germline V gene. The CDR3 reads CASSLAGRGTQYF. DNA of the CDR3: TGTGCCAGCAGCTTAGCAGGGAGAGGGACCCAGTACTTC.

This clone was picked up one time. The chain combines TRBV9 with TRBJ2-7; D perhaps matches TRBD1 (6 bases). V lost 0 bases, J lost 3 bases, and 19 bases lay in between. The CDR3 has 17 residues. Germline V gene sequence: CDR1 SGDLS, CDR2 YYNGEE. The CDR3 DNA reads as TGTGCCAGCAGCGTAGGGTCCATCTCCTCAGGGGTCTACGAGCAGTACTTC. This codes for CASSVGSISSGVYEQYF.